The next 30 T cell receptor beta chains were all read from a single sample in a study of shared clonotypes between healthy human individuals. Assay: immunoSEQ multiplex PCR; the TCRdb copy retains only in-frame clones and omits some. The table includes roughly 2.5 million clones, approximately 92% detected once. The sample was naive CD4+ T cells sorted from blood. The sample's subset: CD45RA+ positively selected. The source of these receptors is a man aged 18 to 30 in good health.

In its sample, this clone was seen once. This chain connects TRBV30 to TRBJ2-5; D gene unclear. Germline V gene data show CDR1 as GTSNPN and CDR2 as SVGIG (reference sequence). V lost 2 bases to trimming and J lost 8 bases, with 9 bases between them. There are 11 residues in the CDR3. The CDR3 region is CAWSPKDTQYF. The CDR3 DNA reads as TGTGCCTGGAGTCCGAAGGATACCCAGTACTTC.

Written as DNA, the CDR3 is TGTGCCAGCAGCAACCGGGACATTAGGGGCGGGACCCAGTACTTC. It specifies CASSNRDIRGGTQYF. The rearrangement joins TRBV11-2 to TRBJ2-5; possibly TRBD1 for D (6 bases). Trimming shortened V by 5 bases and J by 7 bases, and 20 bases separated the two germline ends. Germline-derived CDR1 and CDR2 are SGHAT and FQNNGV. The CDR3 totals 15 residues.

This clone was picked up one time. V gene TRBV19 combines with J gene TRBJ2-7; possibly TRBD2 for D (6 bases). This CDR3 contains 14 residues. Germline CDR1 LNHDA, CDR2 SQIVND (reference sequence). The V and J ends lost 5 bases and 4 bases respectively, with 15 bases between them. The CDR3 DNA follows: TGTGCCAGTAGTCCCGGGGGTTCCTATTACGAGCAGTACTTC. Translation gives CASSPGGSYYEQYF.

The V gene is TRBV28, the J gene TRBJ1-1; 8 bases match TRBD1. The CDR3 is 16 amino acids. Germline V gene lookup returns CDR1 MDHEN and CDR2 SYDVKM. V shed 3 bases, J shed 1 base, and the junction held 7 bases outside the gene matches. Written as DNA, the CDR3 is TGTGCCAGCAGTTTCTCACAGGGGGATCGGAACACTGAAGCTTTCTTT. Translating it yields CASSFSQGDRNTEAFF.

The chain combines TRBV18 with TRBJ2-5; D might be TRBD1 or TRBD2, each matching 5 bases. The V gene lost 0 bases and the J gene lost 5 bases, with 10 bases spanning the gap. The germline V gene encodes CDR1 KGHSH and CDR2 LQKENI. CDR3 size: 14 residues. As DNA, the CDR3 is TGTGCCAGCTCACCACCTACTTGGGGGGAGACCCAGTACTTC. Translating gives CASSPPTWGETQYF.

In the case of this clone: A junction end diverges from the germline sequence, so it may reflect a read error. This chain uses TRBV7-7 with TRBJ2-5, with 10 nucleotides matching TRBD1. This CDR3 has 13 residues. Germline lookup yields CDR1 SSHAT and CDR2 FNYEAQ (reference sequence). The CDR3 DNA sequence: TGTGCTAGCAGCCGACAGGGGGCTGAGACCCAGTACTTC. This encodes CASSRQGAETQYF. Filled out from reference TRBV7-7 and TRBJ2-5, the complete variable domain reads GAGVSQSPRYKVTKRGQDVTLRCDPISSHATLYWYQQALGQGPEFLTYFNYEAQPDKSGLPSDRFSAERPEGSISTLTIQRTEQRDSAMYRCASSRQGAETQYFGPGTRLLVL.

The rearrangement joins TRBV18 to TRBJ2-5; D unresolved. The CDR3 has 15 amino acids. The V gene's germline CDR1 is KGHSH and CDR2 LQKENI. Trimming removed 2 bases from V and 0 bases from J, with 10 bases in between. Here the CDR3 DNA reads TGTGCCAGCTCACCAGAGGAGCTCCACCAAGAGACCCAGTACTTC. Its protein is CASSPEELHQETQYF. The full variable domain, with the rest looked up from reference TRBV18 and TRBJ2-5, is NAGVMQNPRHLVRRRGQEARLRCSPMKGHSHVYWYRQLPEEGLKFMVYLQKENIIDESGMPKERFSAEFPKEGPSILRIQQVVRGDSAAYFCASSPEELHQETQYFGPGTRLLVL.

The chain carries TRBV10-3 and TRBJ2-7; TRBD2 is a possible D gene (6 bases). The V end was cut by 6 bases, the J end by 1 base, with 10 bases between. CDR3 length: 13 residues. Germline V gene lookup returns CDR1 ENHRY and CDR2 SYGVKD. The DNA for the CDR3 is TGTGCCATCAGGATCGCGGGGTCCTACGAGCAGTACTTC. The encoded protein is CAIRIAGSYEQYF.

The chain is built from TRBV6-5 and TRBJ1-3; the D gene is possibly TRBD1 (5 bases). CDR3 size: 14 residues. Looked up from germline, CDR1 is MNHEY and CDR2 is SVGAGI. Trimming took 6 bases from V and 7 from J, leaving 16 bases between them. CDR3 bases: TGTGCCAGCAGGCCTAACCAGGGCTCGAACACCATATATTTT. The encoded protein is CASRPNQGSNTIYF.

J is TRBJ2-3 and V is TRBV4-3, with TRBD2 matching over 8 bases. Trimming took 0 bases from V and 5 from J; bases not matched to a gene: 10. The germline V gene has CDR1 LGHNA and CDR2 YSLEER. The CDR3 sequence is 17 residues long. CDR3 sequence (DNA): TGCGCCAGCAGCCAAGACGTAGTTAGCGGGAAGGTAGATACGCAGTATTTT. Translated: CASSQDVVSGKVDTQYF.

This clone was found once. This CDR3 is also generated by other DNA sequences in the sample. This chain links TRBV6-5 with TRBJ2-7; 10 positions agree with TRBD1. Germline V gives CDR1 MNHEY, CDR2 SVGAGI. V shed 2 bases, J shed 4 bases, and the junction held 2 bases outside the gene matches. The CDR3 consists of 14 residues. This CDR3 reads CASSYRDRGYEQYF. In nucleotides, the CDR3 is TGTGCCAGCAGTTACAGGGACAGGGGTTACGAGCAGTACTTC.

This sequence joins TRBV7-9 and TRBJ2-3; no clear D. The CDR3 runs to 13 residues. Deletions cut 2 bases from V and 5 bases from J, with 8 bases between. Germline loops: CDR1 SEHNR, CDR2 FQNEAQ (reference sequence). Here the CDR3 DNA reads TGTGCCAGCAGCTTAATGTGGGGAGATACGCAGTATTTT. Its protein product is CASSLMWGDTQYF.

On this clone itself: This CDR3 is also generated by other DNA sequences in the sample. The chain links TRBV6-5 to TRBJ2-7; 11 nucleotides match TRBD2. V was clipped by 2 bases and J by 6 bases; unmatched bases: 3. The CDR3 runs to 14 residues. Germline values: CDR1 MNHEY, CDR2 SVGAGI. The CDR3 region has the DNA TGTGCCAGCAGTTACCTAGCGGGAGGTCGCGAGCAGTACTTC. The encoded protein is CASSYLAGGREQYF.

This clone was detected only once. The CDR3 DNA reads as TGTGCCAGCAGTGAATACGGGGGGGTCTACGAGCAGTACTTC. Its protein product is CASSEYGGVYEQYF. The rearrangement uses TRBV2 and TRBJ2-7; 8 positions match TRBD2. Losses at the gene ends were 2 bases for V and 3 bases for J; bases not matched to a gene: 3. The CDR3 length is 14 residues. Germline lookup yields CDR1 SNHLY and CDR2 FYNNEI.

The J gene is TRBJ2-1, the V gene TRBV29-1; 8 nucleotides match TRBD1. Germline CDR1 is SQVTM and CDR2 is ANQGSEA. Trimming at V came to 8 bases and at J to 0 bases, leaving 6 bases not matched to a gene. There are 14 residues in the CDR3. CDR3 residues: CSTSGGGSYNEQFF. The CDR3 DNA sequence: TGCAGCACGTCAGGGGGCGGCTCCTACAATGAGCAGTTCTTC.

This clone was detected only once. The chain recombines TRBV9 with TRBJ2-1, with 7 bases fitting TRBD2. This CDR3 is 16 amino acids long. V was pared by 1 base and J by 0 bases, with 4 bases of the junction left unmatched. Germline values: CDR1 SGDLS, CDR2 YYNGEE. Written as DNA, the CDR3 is TGTGCCAGCAGCGTAACGGCGGGAGCCTCCTACAATGAGCAGTTCTTC. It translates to CASSVTAGASYNEQFF.

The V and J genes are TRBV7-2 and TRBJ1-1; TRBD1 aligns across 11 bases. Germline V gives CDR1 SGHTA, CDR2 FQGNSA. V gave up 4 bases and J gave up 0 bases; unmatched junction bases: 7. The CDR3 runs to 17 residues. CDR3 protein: CASSSTGTGGMNTEAFF. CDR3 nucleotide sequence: TGTGCCAGCAGCTCGACCGGGACAGGGGGTATGAACACTGAAGCTTTCTTT.

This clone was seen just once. Written as DNA, the CDR3 is TGTGCCAGCAGTTCCTCGCAGGGGGGTACAGATACGCAGTATTTT. Residues: CASSSSQGGTDTQYF. V gene TRBV2 combines with J gene TRBJ2-3; D is possibly TRBD1 (7 bases). Germline values: CDR1 SNHLY, CDR2 FYNNEI. Trimming left V 5 bases short and J 3 bases short, with 15 bases between. This CDR3 region has 15 residues.

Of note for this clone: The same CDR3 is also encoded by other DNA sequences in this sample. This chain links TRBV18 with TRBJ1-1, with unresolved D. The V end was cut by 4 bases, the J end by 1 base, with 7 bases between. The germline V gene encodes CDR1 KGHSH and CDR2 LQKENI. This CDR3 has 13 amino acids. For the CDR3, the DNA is TGTGCCAGCTCACTCGACTCGAACACTGAAGCTTTCTTT. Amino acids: CASSLDSNTEAFF. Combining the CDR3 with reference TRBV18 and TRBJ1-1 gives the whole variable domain NAGVMQNPRHLVRRRGQEARLRCSPMKGHSHVYWYRQLPEEGLKFMVYLQKENIIDESGMPKERFSAEFPKEGPSILRIQQVVRGDSAAYFCASSLDSNTEAFFGQGTRLTVV.

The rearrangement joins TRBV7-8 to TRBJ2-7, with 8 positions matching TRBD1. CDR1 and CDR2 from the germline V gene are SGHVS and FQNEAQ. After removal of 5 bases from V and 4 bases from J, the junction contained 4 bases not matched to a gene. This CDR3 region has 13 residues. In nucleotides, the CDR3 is TGTGCCAGCAGCCGGACAGGGCAATACGAGCAGTACTTC. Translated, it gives CASSRTGQYEQYF. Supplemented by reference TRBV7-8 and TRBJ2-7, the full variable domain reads GAGVSQSPRYKVAKRGQDVALRCDPISGHVSLFWYQQALGQGPEFLTYFQNEAQLDKSGLPSDRFFAERPEGSVSTLKIQRTQQEDSAVYLCASSRTGQYEQYFGPGTRLTVT.

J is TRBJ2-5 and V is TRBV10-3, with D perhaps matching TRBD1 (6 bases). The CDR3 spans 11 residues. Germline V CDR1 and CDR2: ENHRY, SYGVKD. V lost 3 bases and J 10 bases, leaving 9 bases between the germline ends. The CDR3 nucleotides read TGTGCCATCAGTGAAGGACAGAACCAGTACTTC. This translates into CAISEGQNQYF.

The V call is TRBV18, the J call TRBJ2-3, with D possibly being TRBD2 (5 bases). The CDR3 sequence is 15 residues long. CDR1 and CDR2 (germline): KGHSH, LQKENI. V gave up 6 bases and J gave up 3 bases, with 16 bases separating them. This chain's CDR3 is CASSFDYIGTDTQYF. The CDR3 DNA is TGTGCCAGCTCTTTCGACTACATAGGGACAGATACGCAGTATTTT.

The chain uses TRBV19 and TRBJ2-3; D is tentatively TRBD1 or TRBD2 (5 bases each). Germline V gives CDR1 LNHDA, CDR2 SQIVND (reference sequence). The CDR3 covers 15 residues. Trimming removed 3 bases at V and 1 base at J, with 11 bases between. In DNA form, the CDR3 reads TGTGCCAGTAGTATCTCGCAGGGACGCACAGATACGCAGTATTTT. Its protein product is CASSISQGRTDTQYF.

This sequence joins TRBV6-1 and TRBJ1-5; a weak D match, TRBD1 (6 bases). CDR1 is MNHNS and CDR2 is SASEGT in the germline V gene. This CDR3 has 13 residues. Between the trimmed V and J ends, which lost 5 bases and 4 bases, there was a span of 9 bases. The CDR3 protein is CASSKGGNQPQHF. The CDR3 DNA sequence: TGTGCCAGCAGTAAAGGGGGGAATCAGCCCCAGCATTTT.

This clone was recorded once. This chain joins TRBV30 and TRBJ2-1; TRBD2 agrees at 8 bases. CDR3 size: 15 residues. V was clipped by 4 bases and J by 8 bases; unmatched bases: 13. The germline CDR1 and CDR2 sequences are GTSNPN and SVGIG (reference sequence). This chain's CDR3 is CAWNPLSGEGDEQFF. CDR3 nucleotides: TGTGCCTGGAACCCTCTTAGCGGGGAGGGCGATGAGCAGTTCTTC.

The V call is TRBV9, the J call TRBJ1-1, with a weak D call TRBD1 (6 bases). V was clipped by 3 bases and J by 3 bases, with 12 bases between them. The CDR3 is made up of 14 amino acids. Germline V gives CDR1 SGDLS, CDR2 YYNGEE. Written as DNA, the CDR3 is TGTGCCAGCAGCGGGAGCGGGGGGCACACTGAAGCTTTCTTT. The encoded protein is CASSGSGGHTEAFF.

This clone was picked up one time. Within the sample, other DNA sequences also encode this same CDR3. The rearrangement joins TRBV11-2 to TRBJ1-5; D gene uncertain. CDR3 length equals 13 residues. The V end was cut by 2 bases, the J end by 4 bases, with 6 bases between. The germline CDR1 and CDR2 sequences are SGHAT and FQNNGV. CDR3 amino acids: CASSLNRNQPQHF. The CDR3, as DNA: TGTGCCAGCAGCTTAAATAGGAATCAGCCCCAGCATTTT.

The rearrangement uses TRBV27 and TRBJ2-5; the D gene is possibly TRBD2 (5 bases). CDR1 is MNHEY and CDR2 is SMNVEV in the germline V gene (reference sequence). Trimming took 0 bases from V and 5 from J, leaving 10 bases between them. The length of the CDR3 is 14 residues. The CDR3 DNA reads TGTGCCAGCAGTTTATCGGCGGAGGTGGAGACCCAGTACTTC. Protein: CASSLSAEVETQYF.

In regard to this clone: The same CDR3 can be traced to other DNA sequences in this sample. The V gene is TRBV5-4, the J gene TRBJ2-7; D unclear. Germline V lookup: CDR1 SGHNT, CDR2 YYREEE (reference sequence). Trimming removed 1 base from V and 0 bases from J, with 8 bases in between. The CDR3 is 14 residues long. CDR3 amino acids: CASSLRTGSYEQYF. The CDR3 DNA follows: TGTGCCAGCAGCTTGCGAACGGGCTCCTACGAGCAGTACTTC.

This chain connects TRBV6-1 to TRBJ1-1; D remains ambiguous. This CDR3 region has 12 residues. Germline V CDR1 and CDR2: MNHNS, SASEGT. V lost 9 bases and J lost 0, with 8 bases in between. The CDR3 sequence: CARREMNTEAFF. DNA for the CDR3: TGTGCCAGGAGGGAGATGAACACTGAAGCTTTCTTT.